This entry lists 3 T cell receptor beta chains sequenced from one sample in a study of identifying expanded T cells in peripheral blood. This table comes from immunoSEQ multiplex PCR, and its TCRdb copy is limited to in-frame clones, with some not included. The sample holds approximately 85,000 clones; more than 70% are singletons and the top ten take 15% to 20%. The sample comprised blood. The source is a person aged 18-70 years in good health.

The rearrangement uses TRBV15 and TRBJ2-7; D is uncertain. The V end was cut by 1 base, the J end by 5 bases, with 6 bases between. Germline CDR1 LNHNV, CDR2 YYDKDF (reference sequence). The CDR3 extends over 12 amino acids. The DNA of the CDR3 is TGTGCCACCAGCAGAGGACTCCACGAGCAGTACTTC. This translates into CATSRGLHEQYF.

The chain employs TRBV6-6 and TRBJ2-5; 11 bases line up with TRBD2. Germline-derived CDR1 and CDR2 are MNHNY and SVGAGI (reference sequence). This CDR3 comprises 16 residues. V shed 2 bases, J shed 4 bases, and the junction held 6 bases outside the gene matches. The CDR3 spells CASSYVLAGGPETQYF. The CDR3, as DNA: TGTGCCAGCAGTTACGTGTTAGCGGGGGGGCCAGAGACCCAGTACTTC.

This clone appeared once. The chain carries TRBV7-2 and TRBJ1-2; TRBD1 aligns across 7 bases. Germline loops: CDR1 SGHTA, CDR2 FQGNSA. With V trimmed by 5 bases and J by 6 bases, 9 bases remained unmatched. The CDR3 has 14 amino acids. CDR3 residues: CASSHRTGGHGYTF. In nucleotides, the CDR3 is TGTGCCAGCAGCCACCGGACAGGAGGGCATGGCTACACCTTC.